A single sample gave rise to the 3 T cell receptor beta chains below, sequenced in a study of T-cell memory formation after mild COVID-19. TCRdb processed the 5' RACE reads anew with MiXCR; each CDR3 protein has one entry. The sample lists about 150,000 distinct CDR3 sequences; 10% to 15% were seen once. Specimen: PBMCs or a T cell subset sorted from them (not recorded which). The receptor source for this set is a man younger than 35 who had mild COVID-19 (a few samples of this study predate the infection). Cell type and time point are not known.

The gene calls are TRBV4-3 and TRBJ2-7; 7 nucleotides match TRBD1. Trimming cost V 3 bases and J 6 bases; bases outside gene matches: 5. Germline loops: CDR1 LGHNA, CDR2 YSLEER. This CDR3 is built from 13 residues. CDR3 nucleotides: TGCGCCAGCAGCCACCTCAGGGGGTCCGAGCAGTACTTC. It yields the protein CASSHLRGSEQYF.

In its sample, this clonotype was seen a few times. As DNA, the CDR3 is TGTGCCAGCAGCCTATACCCAACTATTAACTATGGCTACACCTTC. Translated: CASSLYPTINYGYTF. The gene calls are TRBV12-3 or TRBV12-4 and TRBJ1-2; D remains ambiguous. There are 15 residues in the CDR3. Trimming shortened V by 6 bases and J by 1 base, and 15 bases separated the two germline ends.

The chain is built from TRBV7-2 and TRBJ2-4; D is unresolved. Deletions cut 1 base from V and 8 bases from J, with 9 bases between. Germline lookup yields CDR1 SGHTA and CDR2 FQGNSA. The CDR3 loop spans 13 amino acids. CDR3 sequence: CASSLDYRDIQYF. Written as DNA, the CDR3 is TGTGCCAGCAGCTTAGACTATCGGGACATTCAGTACTTC.